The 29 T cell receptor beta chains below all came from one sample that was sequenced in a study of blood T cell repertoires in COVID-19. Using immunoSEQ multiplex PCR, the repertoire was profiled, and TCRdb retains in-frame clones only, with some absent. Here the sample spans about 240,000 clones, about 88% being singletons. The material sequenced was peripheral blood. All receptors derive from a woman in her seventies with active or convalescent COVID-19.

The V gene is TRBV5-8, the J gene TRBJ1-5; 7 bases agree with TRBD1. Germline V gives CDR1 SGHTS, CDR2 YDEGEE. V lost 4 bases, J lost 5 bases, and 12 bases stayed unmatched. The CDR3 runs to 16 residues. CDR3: CASSGGDRDLDQPQHF. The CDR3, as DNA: TGTGCCAGCAGCGGCGGGGACAGAGACCTCGATCAGCCCCAGCATTTT.

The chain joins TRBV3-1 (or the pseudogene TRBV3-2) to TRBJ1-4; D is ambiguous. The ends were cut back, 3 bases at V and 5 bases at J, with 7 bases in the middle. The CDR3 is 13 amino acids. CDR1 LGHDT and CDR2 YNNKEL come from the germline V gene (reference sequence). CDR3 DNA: TGTGCCAGCAGCCATAACACGAATGAAAAACTGTTTTTT. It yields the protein CASSHNTNEKLFF.

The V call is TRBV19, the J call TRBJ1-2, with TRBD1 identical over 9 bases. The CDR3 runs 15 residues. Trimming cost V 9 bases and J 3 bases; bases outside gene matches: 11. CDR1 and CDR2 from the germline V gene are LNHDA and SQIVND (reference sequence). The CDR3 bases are TGTGCCAGCCAGTGGGGACAGGGAAGGGACTATGGCTACACCTTC. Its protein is CASQWGQGRDYGYTF.

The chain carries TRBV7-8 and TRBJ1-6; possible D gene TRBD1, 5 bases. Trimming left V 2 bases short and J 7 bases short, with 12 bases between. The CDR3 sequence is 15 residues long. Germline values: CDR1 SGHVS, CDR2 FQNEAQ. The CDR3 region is CASSLTSEGNSPLHF. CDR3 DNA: TGTGCCAGCAGCTTAACCTCGGAGGGGAATTCACCCCTCCACTTT.

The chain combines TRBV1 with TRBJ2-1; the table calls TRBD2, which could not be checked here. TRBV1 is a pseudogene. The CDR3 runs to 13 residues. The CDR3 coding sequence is TGCACCAGCAGCCAACTGACTAGGCCCCAGCAGTTCTTC. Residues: CTSSQLTRPQQFF.

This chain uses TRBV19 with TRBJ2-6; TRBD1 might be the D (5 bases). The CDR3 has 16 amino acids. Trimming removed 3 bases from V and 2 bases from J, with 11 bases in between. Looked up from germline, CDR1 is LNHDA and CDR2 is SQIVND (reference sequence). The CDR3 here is CASSIADRTGANVLTF. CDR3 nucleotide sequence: TGTGCCAGTAGTATTGCTGACAGAACTGGGGCCAACGTCCTGACTTTC.

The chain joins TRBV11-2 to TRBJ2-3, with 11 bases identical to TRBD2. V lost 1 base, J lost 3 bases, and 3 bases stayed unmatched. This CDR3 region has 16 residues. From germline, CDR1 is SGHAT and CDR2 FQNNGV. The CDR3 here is CASSLVAGGRTDTQYF. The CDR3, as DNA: TGTGCCAGCAGCTTAGTAGCGGGGGGGAGGACAGATACGCAGTATTTT.

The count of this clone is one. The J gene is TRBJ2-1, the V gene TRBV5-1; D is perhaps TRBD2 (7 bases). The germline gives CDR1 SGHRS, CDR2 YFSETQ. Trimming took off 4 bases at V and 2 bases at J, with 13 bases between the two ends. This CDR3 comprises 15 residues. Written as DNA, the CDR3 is TGCGCCAGCAGCCGTGCGCGGGGGCCCTACAATGAGCAGTTCTTC. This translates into CASSRARGPYNEQFF.

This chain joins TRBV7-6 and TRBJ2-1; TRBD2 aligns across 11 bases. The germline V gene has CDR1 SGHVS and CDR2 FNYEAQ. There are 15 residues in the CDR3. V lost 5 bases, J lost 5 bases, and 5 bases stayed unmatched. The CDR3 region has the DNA TGTGCCAGCAGCGGTAGCGGGGGGGGAAACAATGAGCAGTTCTTC. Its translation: CASSGSGGGNNEQFF.

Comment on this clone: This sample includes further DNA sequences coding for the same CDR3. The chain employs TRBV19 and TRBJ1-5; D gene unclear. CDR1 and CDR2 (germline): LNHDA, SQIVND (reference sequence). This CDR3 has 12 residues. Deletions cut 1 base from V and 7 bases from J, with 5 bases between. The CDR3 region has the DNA TGTGCCAGTAGTATAGGTGGCCAGCCCCAGCATTTT. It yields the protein CASSIGGQPQHF.

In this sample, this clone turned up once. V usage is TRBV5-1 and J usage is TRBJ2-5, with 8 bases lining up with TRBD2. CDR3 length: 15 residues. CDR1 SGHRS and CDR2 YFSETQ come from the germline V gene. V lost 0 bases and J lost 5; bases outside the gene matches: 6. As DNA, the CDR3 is TGCGCCAGCAGCTTGGACGGGGGGGCCGTGGAGACCCAGTACTTC. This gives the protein CASSLDGGAVETQYF.

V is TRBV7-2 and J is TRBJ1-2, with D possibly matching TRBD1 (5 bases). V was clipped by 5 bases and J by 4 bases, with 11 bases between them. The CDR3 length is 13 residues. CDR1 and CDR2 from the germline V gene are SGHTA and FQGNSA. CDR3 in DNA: TGTGCCAGCAGCCCAGACAGAACCTATGGCTACACCTTC. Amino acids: CASSPDRTYGYTF.

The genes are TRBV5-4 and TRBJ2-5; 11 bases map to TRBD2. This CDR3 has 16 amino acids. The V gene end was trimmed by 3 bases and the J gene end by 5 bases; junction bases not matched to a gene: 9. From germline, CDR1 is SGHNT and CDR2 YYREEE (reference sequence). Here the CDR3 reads CASSSKTSGDAETQYF. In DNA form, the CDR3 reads TGTGCCAGCAGCTCAAAGACTAGCGGGGATGCGGAGACCCAGTACTTC.

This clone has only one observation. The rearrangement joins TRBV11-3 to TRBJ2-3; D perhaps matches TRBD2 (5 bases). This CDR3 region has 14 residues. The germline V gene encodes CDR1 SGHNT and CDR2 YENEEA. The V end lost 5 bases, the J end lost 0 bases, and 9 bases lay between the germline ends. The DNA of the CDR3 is TGTGCCAGCAGCCTGAGGACTAGCACAGATACGCAGTATTTT. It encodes CASSLRTSTDTQYF.

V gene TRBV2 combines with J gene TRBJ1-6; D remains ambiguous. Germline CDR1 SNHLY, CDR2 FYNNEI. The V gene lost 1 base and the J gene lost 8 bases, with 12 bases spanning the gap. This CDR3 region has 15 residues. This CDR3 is CASSEGTAEHSPLHF. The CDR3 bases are TGTGCCAGCAGTGAAGGCACAGCCGAACATTCACCCCTCCACTTT.

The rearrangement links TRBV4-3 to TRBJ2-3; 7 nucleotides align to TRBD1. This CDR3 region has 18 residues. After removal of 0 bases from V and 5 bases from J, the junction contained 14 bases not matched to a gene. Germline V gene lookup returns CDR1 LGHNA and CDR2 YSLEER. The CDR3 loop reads CASSQDPPDRSLGDTQYF. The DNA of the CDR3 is TGCGCCAGCAGCCAAGATCCCCCGGACAGGTCTTTGGGAGATACGCAGTATTTT.

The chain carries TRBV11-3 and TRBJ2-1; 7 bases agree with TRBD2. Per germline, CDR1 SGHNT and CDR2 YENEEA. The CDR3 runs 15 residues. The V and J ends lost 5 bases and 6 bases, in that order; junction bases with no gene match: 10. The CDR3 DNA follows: TGTGCCAGCAGCCCTCGGGCTAGCGGCTTCAATGAGCAGTTCTTC. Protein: CASSPRASGFNEQFF.

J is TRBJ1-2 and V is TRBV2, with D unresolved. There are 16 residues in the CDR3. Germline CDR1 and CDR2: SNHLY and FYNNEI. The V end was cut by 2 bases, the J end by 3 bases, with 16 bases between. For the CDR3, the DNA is TGTGCCAGCAGTGAAAGGTGGGGAGCCGGACACTATGGCTACACCTTC. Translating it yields CASSERWGAGHYGYTF.

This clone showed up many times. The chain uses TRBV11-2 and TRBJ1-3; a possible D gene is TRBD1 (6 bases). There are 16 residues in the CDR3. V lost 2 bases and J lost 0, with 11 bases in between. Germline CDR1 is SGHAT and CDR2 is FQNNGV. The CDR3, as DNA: TGTGCCAGCAGCTTACATGACAGGCTCTCTGGAAACACCATATATTTT. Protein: CASSLHDRLSGNTIYF.

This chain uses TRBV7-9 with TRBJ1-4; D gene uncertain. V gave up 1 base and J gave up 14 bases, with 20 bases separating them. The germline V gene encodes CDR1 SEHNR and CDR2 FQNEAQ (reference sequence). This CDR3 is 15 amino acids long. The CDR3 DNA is TGTGCCAGCAGCTTAGGGCGGAGGGAGGATCAAACTCTGTTTTTT. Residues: CASSLGRREDQTLFF.

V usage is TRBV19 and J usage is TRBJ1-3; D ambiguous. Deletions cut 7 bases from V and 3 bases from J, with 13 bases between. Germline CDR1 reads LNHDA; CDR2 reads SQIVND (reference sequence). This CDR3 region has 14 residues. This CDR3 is CASTLLRGGNTIYF. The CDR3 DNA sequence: TGTGCCAGTACCCTACTTCGAGGTGGAAACACCATATATTTT.

The DNA for the CDR3 is TGTGCCAGTAGAACTGGGACAGGGAGGCCCTACGAGCAGTACTTC. Its translation is CASRTGTGRPYEQYF. The chain recombines TRBV19 with TRBJ2-7; 9 nucleotides agree with TRBD1. Losses at the gene ends were 6 bases for V and 2 bases for J; bases not matched to a gene: 8. Germline V gene lookup returns CDR1 LNHDA and CDR2 SQIVND (reference sequence). The CDR3 is 15 amino acids.

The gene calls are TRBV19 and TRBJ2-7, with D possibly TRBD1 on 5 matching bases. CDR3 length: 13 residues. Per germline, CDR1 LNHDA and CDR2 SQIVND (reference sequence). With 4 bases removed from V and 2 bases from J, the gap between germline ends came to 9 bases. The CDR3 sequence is CASSTTGPYEQYF. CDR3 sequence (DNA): TGTGCCAGTAGTACCACAGGACCCTACGAGCAGTACTTC.

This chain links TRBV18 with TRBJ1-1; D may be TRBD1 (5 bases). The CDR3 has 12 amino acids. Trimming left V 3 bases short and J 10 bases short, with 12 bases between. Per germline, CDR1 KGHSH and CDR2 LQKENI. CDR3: CASSPTGDRAFF. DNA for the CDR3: TGTGCCAGCTCACCGACGGGGGATCGAGCTTTCTTT.

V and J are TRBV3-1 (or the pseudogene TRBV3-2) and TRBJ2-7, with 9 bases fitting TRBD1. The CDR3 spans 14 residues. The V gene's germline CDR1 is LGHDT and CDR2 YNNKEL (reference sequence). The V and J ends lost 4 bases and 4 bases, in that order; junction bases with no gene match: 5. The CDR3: CASSPLTGGYEQYF. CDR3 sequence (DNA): TGTGCCAGCAGCCCCCTGACAGGGGGTTACGAGCAGTACTTC.

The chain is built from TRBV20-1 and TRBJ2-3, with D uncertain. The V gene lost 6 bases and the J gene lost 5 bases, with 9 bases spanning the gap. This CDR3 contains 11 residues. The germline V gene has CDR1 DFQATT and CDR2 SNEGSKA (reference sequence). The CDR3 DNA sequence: TGCAGTGCCGAGGTTCTAGATACGCAGTATTTT. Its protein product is CSAEVLDTQYF.

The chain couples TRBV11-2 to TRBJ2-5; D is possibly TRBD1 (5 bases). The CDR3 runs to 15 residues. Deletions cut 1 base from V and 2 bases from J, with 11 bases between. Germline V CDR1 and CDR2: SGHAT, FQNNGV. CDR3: CASSLVQGFQETQYF. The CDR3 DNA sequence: TGTGCCAGCAGCTTAGTTCAGGGCTTTCAAGAGACCCAGTACTTC.

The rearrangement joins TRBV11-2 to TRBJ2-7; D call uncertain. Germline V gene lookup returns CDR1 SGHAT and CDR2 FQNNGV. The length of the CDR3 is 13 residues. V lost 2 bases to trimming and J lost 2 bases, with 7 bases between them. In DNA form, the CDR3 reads TGTGCCAGCAGCTTACGGGTAGCCTACGAGCAGTACTTC. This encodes CASSLRVAYEQYF.

In nucleotides, the CDR3 is TGTGCCAGCAGTCAGGGTGGAGAGCAGTTCTTC. Translating gives CASSQGGEQFF. The chain links TRBV6-2 or TRBV6-3 to TRBJ2-1; a weak D match, TRBD1 (5 bases). This CDR3 is 11 amino acids long. V lost 5 bases, J lost 10 bases, and 9 bases lay in between. Germline CDR1 is MNHEY and CDR2 is SVGEGT.